A single sample gave rise to the 4 T cell receptor beta chains below, sequenced in a study of T cells in Graves' hyperthyroidism and ophthalmopathy (dated by TCRdb to between 2018 and 2020). The library was made by multiplex PCR. The instrument was an Illumina HiSeq 2000. Amplification of TCR beta CDR3 regions was carried out from RNA transcripts. A first-round RT-PCR of the TCR CDR3 used the HTBI primer set with the Qiagen OneStep RT-PCR kit. TCRdb reprocessing: public reads trimmed at Q25 with fastp, clones called with MiXCR, in-frame beta chains kept. Rows matching on CDR3 protein sequence are summarized as one entry with the most common DNA and genes. Counted in this sample were around 620,000 distinct CDR3 sequences; around 15% of them appeared once. The ten top clones hold 3.8% of the sample. Sequencing used blood. The receptors come from a woman between 25 and 40 years old with Graves' hyperthyroidism.

This clonotype was recorded a few times. The V and J genes are TRBV19 and TRBJ2-3, with D hard to call. CDR1 is LNHDA, CDR2 SQIVND, per germline (reference sequence). The CDR3 has 12 residues. Trimming shortened V by 3 bases and J by 6 bases, and 7 bases separated the two germline ends. This CDR3 reads CASSMATDTQYF. The CDR3 DNA follows: TGTGCCAGTAGTATGGCGACGGATACGCAGTATTTT. Based on the CDR3 plus reference TRBV19 and TRBJ2-3, the full variable domain is DGGITQSPKYLFRKEGQNVTLSCEQNLNHDAMYWYRQDPGQGLRLIYYSQIVNDFQKGDIAEGYSVSREKKESFPLTVTSAQKNPTAFYLCASSMATDTQYFGPGTRLTVL.

This clonotype was counted many times. The rearrangement joins TRBV27 to TRBJ2-7; 9 positions match TRBD1. The germline V gene has CDR1 MNHEY and CDR2 SMNVEV (reference sequence). The junction had 7 bases not matched to a gene; V was cut back by 5 bases and J by 5 bases. CDR3 length: 14 amino acids. As DNA, the CDR3 is TGTGCCAGCAGTGTCCGGGACAGGGCCCACGAGCAGTACTTC. Translation gives CASSVRDRAHEQYF.

This clonotype has just a few counts. The V call is TRBV28, the J call TRBJ2-5; D assignment may be TRBD1 or TRBD2 (5 bases each). The CDR3 contains 13 residues. Between the trimmed V and J ends, which lost 3 bases and 9 bases, there was a span of 14 bases. The germline CDR1 and CDR2 sequences are MDHEN and SYDVKM. As DNA, the CDR3 is TGTGCCAGCAGTTTCGGGGCGTCAGGGTCCCAGTACTTC. Protein sequence: CASSFGASGSQYF.

This clonotype was picked up a small number of times. V usage is TRBV20-1 and J usage is TRBJ2-3; 7 bases align to TRBD2. The CDR3 extends over 14 amino acids. Per the germline V gene, CDR1 is DFQATT and CDR2 is SNEGSKA (reference sequence). V shed 4 bases and J 5 bases; nucleotides not matched to a gene: 9. CDR3 region: CSAIRGSGEDTQYF. Here the CDR3 DNA reads TGCAGTGCTATACGCGGGAGCGGGGAAGATACGCAGTATTTT.